A selection of T cell receptor beta chains follows, all from one sample in a study of blood T cell repertoires in COVID-19. Repertoires were generated with immunoSEQ multiplex PCR, while TCRdb's copy carries only in-frame clones and drops some. The sample has roughly 100,000 clones, 80% seen once. What was sequenced was peripheral blood. These receptor sequences come from a human donor in a cohort sampled during active COVID-19. Both conserved end residues are part of each CDR3. Each record gives: V gene, D gene, J gene, clone size, CDR3 DNA, CDR3 protein. The D gene is left open where the match is weak. Clone size appears in some rows only: once, few, many, or a class for an expanded clone.

V: TRBV9
D: TRBD2
J: TRBJ2-7
size: NA
DNA: TGTGCCAGCAGCGTTCTTAGGACTAGCGGTACCTACGAGCAGTACTTC
CDR3: CASSVLRTSGTYEQYF

V: TRBV5-4
D: TRBD2
J: TRBJ2-1
size: NA
DNA: TGTGCCAGCAGCTCGTCGAATATAGCGGGAGGGCGCTACAATGAGCAGTTCTTC
CDR3: CASSSSNIAGGRYNEQFF

V: TRBV6-5
D: TRBD2
J: TRBJ2-1
size: NA
DNA: TGTGCCAGCAGTTCTATAGGGACTAGGCCGGGTGAGCAGTTCTTC
CDR3: CASSSIGTRPGEQFF

V: TRBV20-1
D: NA
J: TRBJ2-4
size: NA
DNA: TGCAGTGGCCTGACTATTGACATTCAGTACTTC
CDR3: CSGLTIDIQYF

V: TRBV3-1/TRBV3-2
D: TRBD2
J: TRBJ2-3
size: NA
DNA: TGTGCCAGCAGCGGACTAGCTACGGGGGGCCCAGATACGCAGTATTTT
CDR3: CASSGLATGGPDTQYF

V: TRBV7-8
D: NA
J: TRBJ2-7
size: NA
DNA: TGTGCCAGCACCCCGGGTCAGGGGCCCCTCTACGAGCAGTACTTC
CDR3: CASTPGQGPLYEQYF

V: TRBV5-5
D: TRBD2
J: TRBJ2-2
size: few
DNA: TGTGCCAGCAGCTTGCTAGCGGGAGGGTCCGGGGAGCTGTTTTTT
CDR3: CASSLLAGGSGELFF

V: TRBV2
D: NA
J: TRBJ2-6
size: NA
DNA: TGTGCGTCCGGAGTCGGGTTCTCTGGGGCCAACGTCCTGACTTTC
CDR3: CASGVGFSGANVLTF

V: TRBV10-3
D: TRBD1
J: TRBJ2-7
size: NA
DNA: TGTGCCATCAGTGATTCGGACAGGGGGCTTAACGAGCAGTACTTC
CDR3: CAISDSDRGLNEQYF

V: TRBV5-1
D: NA
J: TRBJ1-5
size: NA
DNA: TGCGCCAGCAGCTTGGATGGAGATCAGCCCCAGCATTTT
CDR3: CASSLDGDQPQHF

V: TRBV3-1/TRBV3-2
D: NA
J: TRBJ2-7
size: NA
DNA: TGTGCCAGCAGCCACCACGCGGAGGGCGAGCAGTACTTC
CDR3: CASSHHAEGEQYF

V: TRBV14
D: TRBD1
J: TRBJ1-4
size: once
DNA: TGTGCCAGCAGCCCCCGGACAGGGCGGACTAATGAAAAACTGTTTTTT
CDR3: CASSPRTGRTNEKLFF

V: TRBV5-1
D: NA
J: TRBJ2-1
size: NA
DNA: TGCGCCAGCAGCTTGGGTTGGGGGCCGACGGACCATGAGCAGTTCTTC
CDR3: CASSLGWGPTDHEQFF

V: TRBV19
D: TRBD1
J: TRBJ2-7
size: NA
DNA: TGTGCCAGTGCCGGGACAGGGGGCGGCGAGCAGTACTTC
CDR3: CASAGTGGGEQYF

V: TRBV6-5
D: TRBD1
J: TRBJ2-7
size: NA
DNA: TGTGCCAGCAGTTTCACAGGGGGCAGGGGCGAGCAGTACTTC
CDR3: CASSFTGGRGEQYF

V: TRBV18
D: NA
J: TRBJ2-7
size: NA
DNA: TGTGCCAGCTCACCTACGGGAGAGGGCGAGCAGTACTTC
CDR3: CASSPTGEGEQYF

V: TRBV28
D: TRBD1
J: TRBJ2-7
size: NA
DNA: TGTGCCAGCAGACCTTTCGGGGACAGCTTTAGCTCCTACGAGCAGTACTTC
CDR3: CASRPFGDSFSSYEQYF

V: TRBV6-6
D: TRBD1
J: TRBJ1-5
size: NA
DNA: TGTGCCAGCAATAACAGGGGGCGAACCCTCAATCAGCCCCAGCATTTT
CDR3: CASNNRGRTLNQPQHF

V: TRBV6-5
D: TRBD2
J: TRBJ2-3
size: NA
DNA: TGTGCCAGCAGTTACGGAGGAGCGGGACGTAGGCAGTATTTT
CDR3: CASSYGGAGRRQYF

V: TRBV2
D: TRBD1
J: TRBJ2-7
size: NA
DNA: TGTGCCAGCAGGACAGGGTCCTCCTACGAGCAGTACTTC
CDR3: CASRTGSSYEQYF

V: TRBV30
D: TRBD1
J: TRBJ2-7
size: NA
DNA: TGTGCCATTCGGACAGGGAGCTCCTACGAGCAGTACTTC
CDR3: CAIRTGSSYEQYF

V: TRBV7-8
D: NA
J: TRBJ1-5
size: once
DNA: TGTGCCAGCAGCTTAGAGCAGGGTCTGAATCAGCCCCAGCATTTT
CDR3: CASSLEQGLNQPQHF

V: TRBV27
D: TRBD2
J: TRBJ2-7
size: NA
DNA: TGTGCCAGCAGTTTAAGGTGGTCGTCACTAGCGGGAGCCGAGCAGTACTTC
CDR3: CASSLRWSSLAGAEQYF

V: TRBV12-3/TRBV12-4
D: NA
J: TRBJ2-5
size: NA
DNA: TGTGCCAGCAGTTTCGGAACTAAGGAGACCCAGTACTTC
CDR3: CASSFGTKETQYF

V: TRBV3-1/TRBV3-2
D: NA
J: TRBJ2-7
size: NA
DNA: TGTGCCAGCAGCCAAGGGCCTAGCGACGAGCAGTACTTC
CDR3: CASSQGPSDEQYF

V: TRBV27
D: TRBD1
J: TRBJ1-6
size: NA
DNA: TGTGCCAGCAGTGTATCGACAGGGATCGCTTCACCCCTCCACTTT
CDR3: CASSVSTGIASPLHF

V: TRBV3-1/TRBV3-2
D: NA
J: TRBJ1-1
size: NA
DNA: TGTGCCAGCAGCCAAGCCGGGAATGAAGCTTTCTTT
CDR3: CASSQAGNEAFF

V: TRBV20-1
D: TRBD1
J: TRBJ1-1
size: NA
DNA: TGCAGTGCTAGTGGGGGGACAGGGGCGTCCCTGAACACTGAAGCTTTCTTT
CDR3: CSASGGTGASLNTEAFF